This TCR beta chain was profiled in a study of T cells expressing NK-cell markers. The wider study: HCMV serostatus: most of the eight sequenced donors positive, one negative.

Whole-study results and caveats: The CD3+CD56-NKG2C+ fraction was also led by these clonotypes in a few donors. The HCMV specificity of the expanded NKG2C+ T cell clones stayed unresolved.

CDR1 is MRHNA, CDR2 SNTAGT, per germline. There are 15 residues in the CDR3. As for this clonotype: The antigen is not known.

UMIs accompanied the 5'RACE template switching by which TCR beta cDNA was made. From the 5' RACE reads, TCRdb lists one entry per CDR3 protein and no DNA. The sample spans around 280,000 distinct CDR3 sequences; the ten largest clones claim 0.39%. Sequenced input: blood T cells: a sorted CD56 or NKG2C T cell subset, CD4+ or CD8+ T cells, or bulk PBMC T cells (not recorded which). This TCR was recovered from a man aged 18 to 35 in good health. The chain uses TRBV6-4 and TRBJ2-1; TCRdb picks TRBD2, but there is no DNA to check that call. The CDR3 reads CASSAQLAGLNEQFF.